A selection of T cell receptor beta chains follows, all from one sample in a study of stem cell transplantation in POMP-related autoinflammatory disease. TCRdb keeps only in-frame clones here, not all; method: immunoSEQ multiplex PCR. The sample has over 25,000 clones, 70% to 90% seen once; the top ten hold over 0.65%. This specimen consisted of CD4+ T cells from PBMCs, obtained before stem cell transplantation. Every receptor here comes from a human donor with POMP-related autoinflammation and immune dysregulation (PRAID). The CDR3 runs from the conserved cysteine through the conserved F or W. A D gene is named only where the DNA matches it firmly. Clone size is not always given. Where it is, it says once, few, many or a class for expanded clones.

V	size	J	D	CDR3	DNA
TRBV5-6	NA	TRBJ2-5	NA	CASSLVQVQETQYF	TGTGCCAGCAGCTTGGTCCAGGTCCAAGAGACCCAGTACTTC
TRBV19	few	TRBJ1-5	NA	CASSIVQQGFNQPQHF	TGTGCCAGTAGTATAGTCCAACAGGGTTTCAATCAGCCCCAGCATTTT
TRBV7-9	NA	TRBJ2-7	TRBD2	CASRGEGTYEQYF	TGTGCCAGCAGGGGGGAGGGGACCTACGAGCAGTACTTC
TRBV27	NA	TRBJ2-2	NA	CASSLSSETGELFF	TGTGCCAGCAGTTTATCTAGCGAGACCGGGGAGCTGTTTTTT
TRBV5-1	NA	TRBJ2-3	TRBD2	CASSPLAGVPDTQYF	TGCGCCAGCAGCCCACTAGCGGGGGTCCCAGATACGCAGTATTTT
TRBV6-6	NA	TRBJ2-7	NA	CASSYRFSYEQYF	TGTGCCAGCAGTTACAGGTTTTCCTACGAGCAGTACTTC
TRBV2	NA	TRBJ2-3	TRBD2	CASFGTSGTRITDTQYF	TGTGCCAGCTTCGGGACTAGCGGGACCCGCATCACAGATACGCAGTATTTT
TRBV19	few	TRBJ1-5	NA	CASKWTGNQPQHF	TGTGCCAGTAAGTGGACGGGCAATCAGCCCCAGCATTTT
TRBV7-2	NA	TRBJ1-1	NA	CATKTGWNTEAFF	TGTGCCACCAAGACAGGATGGAACACTGAAGCTTTCTTT
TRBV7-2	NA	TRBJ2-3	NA	CASSLDSNTQYF	TGTGCCAGCAGCTTAGATTCGAATACGCAGTATTTT
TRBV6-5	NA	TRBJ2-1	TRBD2	CASSLGLAGEQFF	TGTGCCAGCAGCCTGGGACTAGCGGGCGAGCAGTTCTTC
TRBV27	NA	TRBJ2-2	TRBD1	CASSLGTGNTGELFF	TGTGCCAGCAGTTTGGGGACAGGAAACACCGGGGAGCTGTTTTTT
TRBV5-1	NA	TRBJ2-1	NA	CASSLVFHEQFF	TGCGCCAGCAGCTTGGTCTTCCATGAGCAGTTCTTC
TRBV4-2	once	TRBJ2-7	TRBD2	CASSQDGLAGSPAYEQYF	TGTGCCAGCAGCCAAGATGGCCTAGCGGGTTCTCCCGCCTACGAGCAGTACTTC
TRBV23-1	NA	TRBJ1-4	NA	CASSPRKEPEKLFF	TGCGCCAGCAGTCCTCGGAAGGAGCCTGAAAAACTGTTTTTT
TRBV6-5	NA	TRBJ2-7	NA	CASSYSRSSPYEQYF	TGTGCCAGCAGTTACTCGCGTTCGAGCCCTTACGAGCAGTACTTC
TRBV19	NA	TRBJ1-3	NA	CASSGVSGNTIYF	TGTGCCAGTAGTGGCGTCTCTGGAAACACCATATATTTT
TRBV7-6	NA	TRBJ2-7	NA	CASSLGRGEWGEQYF	TGTGCCAGCAGCTTAGGACGCGGGGAGTGGGGCGAGCAGTACTTC
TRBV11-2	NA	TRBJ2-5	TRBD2	CASSLVASGGWETQYF	TGTGCCAGCAGCTTAGTGGCTAGCGGGGGGTGGGAGACCCAGTACTTC
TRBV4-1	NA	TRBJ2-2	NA	CASSTRAQNTGELFF	TGCGCCAGCAGCACTCGGGCCCAGAACACCGGGGAGCTGTTTTTT
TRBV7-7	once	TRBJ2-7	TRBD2	CASSSGLAPSYEQYF	TGTGCTAGCAGCTCCGGACTAGCGCCTTCCTACGAGCAGTACTTC
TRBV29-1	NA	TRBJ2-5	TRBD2	CSVTSGGAETQYF	TGCAGCGTCACTAGCGGGGGGGCGGAGACCCAGTACTTC
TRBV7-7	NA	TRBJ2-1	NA	CASSESSYNEQFF	TGTGCCAGCAGTGAGAGCTCCTACAATGAGCAGTTCTTC
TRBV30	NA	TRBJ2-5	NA	CAWRGRQQETQYF	TGTGCCTGGAGGGGGAGACAGCAAGAGACCCAGTACTTC
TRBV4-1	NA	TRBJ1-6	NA	CASSQAFVPYNSPLHF	TGCGCCAGCAGCCAAGCGTTTGTCCCTTATAATTCACCCCTCCACTTT
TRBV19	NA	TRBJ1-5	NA	CASTVTGLQPQHF	TGTGCCAGTACCGTGACAGGTCTTCAGCCCCAGCATTTT
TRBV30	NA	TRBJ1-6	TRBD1	CAWVQGAVNSPLHF	TGTGCCTGGGTACAGGGGGCAGTAAATTCACCCCTCCACTTT
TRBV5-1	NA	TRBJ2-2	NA	CASRVEIGELFF	TGCGCCAGCCGTGTCGAGATCGGGGAGCTGTTTTTT
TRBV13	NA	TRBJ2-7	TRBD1	CASSLMTGYEQYF	TGTGCCAGCAGCTTGATGACAGGGTACGAGCAGTACTTC